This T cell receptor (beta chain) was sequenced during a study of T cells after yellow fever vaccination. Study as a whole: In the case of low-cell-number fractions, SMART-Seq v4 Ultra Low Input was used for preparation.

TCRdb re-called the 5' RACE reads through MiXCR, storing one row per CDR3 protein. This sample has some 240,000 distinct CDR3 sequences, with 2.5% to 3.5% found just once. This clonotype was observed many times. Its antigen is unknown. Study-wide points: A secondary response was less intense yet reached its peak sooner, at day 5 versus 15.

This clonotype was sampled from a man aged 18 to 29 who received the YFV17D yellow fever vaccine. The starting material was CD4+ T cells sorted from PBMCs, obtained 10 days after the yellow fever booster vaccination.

The CDR3: CAWMGQEYNEQFF. The CDR3 DNA follows: TGTGCCTGGATGGGTCAGGAATACAATGAGCAGTTCTTC. V is TRBV30 and J is TRBJ2-1; D unclear. V shed 4 bases and J shed 4 bases, with 11 bases lying between them. This CDR3 comprises 13 residues. Germline V CDR1 and CDR2: GTSNPN, SVGIG (reference sequence).